One sample yielded the 8 T cell receptor beta chains listed below, sequenced in a study of blood T cells in healthy people across ages. The authors ran a second PCR of about 7 to 11 cycles using a sample-barcoded 5' primer and a J-beta primer mix. TCRdb redid the calling of the 5' RACE reads with MiXCR, one entry per CDR3 protein. The table shows some 780,000 distinct CDR3 sequences, with just over 55% occurring only once. Material: blood. Source of these receptors: a man aged 40-49 years in good health.

This clonotype was recorded a few times. The chain uses TRBV7-2 and TRBJ2-3; a possible D gene is TRBD2 (5 bases). The V and J ends lost 1 base and 0 bases respectively, with 8 bases between them. This CDR3 spans 15 amino acids. Germline V gene data show CDR1 as SGHTA and CDR2 as FQGNSA. The chain's CDR3 is CASSLVPSSTDTQYF. Written as DNA, the CDR3 is TGTGCCAGCAGCTTAGTCCCTAGCAGCACAGATACGCAGTATTTT.

The CDR3: CASSLTRGLSNEKLFF. DNA of the CDR3: TGTGCCAGCAGCTTAACGAGGGGCCTGAGCAATGAAAAACTGTTTTTT. The J gene is TRBJ1-4, the V gene TRBV11-3; D possibly corresponds to TRBD1 (5 bases). The V end was cut by 2 bases, the J end by 5 bases, with 15 bases between. This CDR3 has 16 residues. CDR1 and CDR2 from the germline V gene are SGHNT and YENEEA.

The chain combines TRBV14 with TRBJ1-2; D gene ambiguous. CDR1 and CDR2 from the germline V gene are SGHDN and FVKESK. V was cut by 5 bases and J by 2 bases, with 12 bases left in between. CDR3 length equals 14 residues. The CDR3 nucleotides read TGTGCCAGCAGCGCCGGAGGCGGCAACTATGGCTACACCTTC. Translation gives CASSAGGGNYGYTF.

This clonotype was seen a handful of times. The chain joins TRBV11-3 to TRBJ2-1; D uncertain. Germline lookup yields CDR1 SGHNT and CDR2 YENEEA. The CDR3 has 13 residues. V was clipped by 1 base and J by 5 bases, with 6 bases between them. The CDR3 region is CASSLVSDNEQFF. The CDR3 nucleotides are TGTGCCAGCAGCTTAGTCTCGGACAATGAGCAGTTCTTC.

This chain links TRBV29-1 with TRBJ1-1; 7 bases are a match to TRBD1. This CDR3 region has 13 residues. CDR1 and CDR2 from the germline V gene are SQVTM and ANQGSEA. After removal of 6 bases from V and 4 bases from J, the junction contained 8 bases not matched to a gene. CDR3 residues: CSVRQGSVTEAFF. DNA for the CDR3: TGCAGCGTAAGACAGGGATCCGTCACTGAAGCTTTCTTT.

There are a few counts of this clonotype. V is TRBV12-3 or TRBV12-4 and J is TRBJ2-7, with a tentative D call TRBD2 (6 bases). The DNA end lines up better with TRBJ2-4; the J call may be wrong. CDR3 size: 14 residues. In DNA form, the CDR3 reads TGTGCCAGCAGTTTAACGGTAGCGGTCAACATTCAGTACTTC. It yields the protein CASSLTVAVNIQYF.

V is TRBV5-1 and J is TRBJ2-1, with 10 bases that match TRBD1. This CDR3 spans 12 amino acids. With V trimmed by 4 bases and J by 12 bases, 4 bases remained unmatched. The germline gives CDR1 SGHRS, CDR2 YFSETQ. CDR3 protein: CASSLGQGGQFF. The CDR3 nucleotides read TGCGCCAGCAGCCTAGGACAGGGGGGGCAGTTCTTC.

This CDR3 is CSVGSGGDPWNEQFF. CDR3 DNA sequence: TGCAGCGTTGGAAGCGGGGGGGACCCCTGGAATGAGCAGTTCTTC. The V and J genes are TRBV29-1 and TRBJ2-1; 10 bases line up with TRBD2. Per germline, CDR1 SQVTM and CDR2 ANQGSEA. V was clipped by 4 bases and J by 7 bases; unmatched bases: 10. The CDR3 consists of 15 residues.